One sample yielded the 23 T cell receptor beta chains listed below, sequenced in a study of shared clonotypes between healthy human individuals. Only in-frame clones appear in the TCRdb table, and some are missing; sequencing was by immunoSEQ multiplex PCR. In the table there are 950,000 to 1,300,000 clones, roughly 80% of which are singletons. Sequencing used memory CD4+ T cells sorted from blood. The subset denotes: CD45RA-negative fraction. The origin of the receptors is a man aged 18 to 29 in good health.

Worth noting for this clone: One end of the junction is discordant with germline, which a read error may explain. This chain connects TRBV7-9 to TRBJ2-7; D not certain. This CDR3 comprises 13 residues. Per germline, CDR1 SEHNR and CDR2 FQNEAQ (reference sequence). In DNA form, the CDR3 reads TGTACCAGCAGCTCTTCCACCTACTACGAGCAGTACTTC. As protein: CTSSSSTYYEQYF.

V is TRBV5-1 and J is TRBJ2-5, with 13 bases that match TRBD2. The CDR3 runs to 15 residues. The germline V gene encodes CDR1 SGHRS and CDR2 YFSETQ. After removal of 5 bases from V and 6 bases from J, the junction contained 7 bases not matched to a gene. CDR3 DNA: TGCGCCAGCAGTCCAAGGACTAGCGGGGGTCAGACCCAGTACTTC. This gives the protein CASSPRTSGGQTQYF.

The chain carries TRBV6-1 and TRBJ1-1; the match to TRBD1 covers 7 bases. V shed 11 bases and J 4 bases; nucleotides not matched to a gene: 10. This CDR3 spans 13 amino acids. Germline values: CDR1 MNHNS, CDR2 SASEGT. The CDR3 DNA reads TGTGCCGGAAAAGGACAGGTCGGCACTGAAGCTTTCTTT. Encoded protein: CAGKGQVGTEAFF.

The rearrangement uses TRBV7-3 and TRBJ2-1, with D uncertain. The germline V and J ends were trimmed by 5 bases and 2 bases, with 13 bases remaining between them. CDR3 length equals 15 residues. The germline V gene has CDR1 SGHTA and CDR2 FQGTGA. CDR3 coding DNA: TGTGCCAGCAGCCCATCAGCCCTCCCCTACAATGAGCAGTTCTTC. This codes for CASSPSALPYNEQFF.

V is TRBV7-2 and J is TRBJ2-3, with TRBD2 matching over 10 bases. The J segment lost 2 bases and the V segment lost 5 bases, leaving 16 bases of the junction unmatched. This CDR3 spans 19 amino acids. CDR1 and CDR2 from the germline V gene are SGHTA and FQGNSA. The CDR3 bases are TGTGCCAGCAGCGCCCTGATGATTACTAGCGGGAAATTCACAGATACGCAGTATTTT. Its translation is CASSALMITSGKFTDTQYF.

DNA of the CDR3: TGTGCCAGCAGTGGTTTTAGGGAGGGCACAGATACGCAGTATTTT. This sequence encodes CASSGFREGTDTQYF. The V call is TRBV6-1, the J call TRBJ2-3; weak D call: TRBD2 (6 bases). V lost 4 bases to trimming and J lost 1 base, with 12 bases between them. Germline V CDR1 and CDR2: MNHNS, SASEGT. CDR3 length: 15 residues.

The chain is built from TRBV18 and TRBJ1-2, with 10 nucleotides matching TRBD1. Trimming cost V 3 bases and J 4 bases; bases outside gene matches: 11. Per germline, CDR1 KGHSH and CDR2 LQKENI. This CDR3 contains 17 residues. The chain's CDR3 is CASSPATTGGEAYGYTF. The CDR3 DNA is TGTGCCAGCTCACCCGCGACGACAGGGGGCGAGGCCTATGGCTACACCTTC. Full variable domain (rest looked up from reference TRBV18 and TRBJ1-2): NAGVMQNPRHLVRRRGQEARLRCSPMKGHSHVYWYRQLPEEGLKFMVYLQKENIIDESGMPKERFSAEFPKEGPSILRIQQVVRGDSAAYFCASSPATTGGEAYGYTFGSGTRLTVV.

The rearrangement joins TRBV19 to TRBJ1-3, with unresolved D. Trimming removed 11 bases from V and 0 bases from J, with 17 bases in between. Germline values: CDR1 LNHDA, CDR2 SQIVND (reference sequence). This CDR3 contains 15 residues. CDR3 in amino acids: CASRRVSSSGNTIYF. CDR3 DNA: TGTGCCTCCCGGCGTGTGTCGTCCTCTGGAAACACCATATATTTT.

The chain recombines TRBV7-2 with TRBJ1-1; D not resolved. The germline V gene encodes CDR1 SGHTA and CDR2 FQGNSA. CDR3 length: 16 amino acids. V was trimmed by 5 bases and J by 0 bases, leaving 16 bases between them. CDR3: CASSLSGSLMNTEAFF. In DNA, the CDR3 is TGTGCCAGCAGCCTATCCGGGTCGCTCATGAACACTGAAGCTTTCTTT.

The rearrangement joins TRBV6-6 to TRBJ1-1; D gene uncertain. The length of the CDR3 is 13 residues. Germline V CDR1 and CDR2: MNHNY, SVGAGI (reference sequence). V lost 0 bases to trimming and J lost 5 bases, with 7 bases between them. The CDR3 DNA is TGTGCCAGCAGTTACTCCAGCGAAACTGAAGCTTTCTTT. It yields the protein CASSYSSETEAFF.

This sequence joins TRBV2 and TRBJ2-4, with D possibly being TRBD1 (5 bases). Germline CDR1 reads SNHLY; CDR2 reads FYNNEI. The CDR3 is made up of 15 amino acids. V lost 5 bases and J 0 bases, leaving 11 bases between the germline ends. This CDR3 reads CASSLRGLAKNIQYF. As DNA, the CDR3 is TGTGCCAGCAGTCTAAGGGGTTTAGCCAAAAACATTCAGTACTTC.

The chain combines TRBV19 with TRBJ2-1, with 11 bases aligning to TRBD2. Germline V CDR1 and CDR2: LNHDA, SQIVND (reference sequence). V lost 9 bases, J lost 0 bases, and 4 bases stayed unmatched. There are 15 residues in the CDR3. Here the CDR3 DNA reads TGTGCCAGCCTAGCGGGGGGTAGCTCCTACAATGAGCAGTTCTTC. Translated: CASLAGGSSYNEQFF. Full variable domain (outside the CDR3, taken from reference TRBV19 and TRBJ2-1): DGGITQSPKYLFRKEGQNVTLSCEQNLNHDAMYWYRQDPGQGLRLIYYSQIVNDFQKGDIAEGYSVSREKKESFPLTVTSAQKNPTAFYLCASLAGGSSYNEQFFGPGTRLTVL.

The J gene is TRBJ2-7, the V gene TRBV27, with TRBD2 identical over 10 bases. The CDR3 sequence is 15 residues long. Germline CDR1 and CDR2: MNHEY and SMNVEV (reference sequence). V lost 4 bases to trimming and J lost 1 base; unmatched junction nucleotides: 4. The CDR3 region is CASSSWTSGSYEQYF. Written as DNA, the CDR3 is TGTGCCAGCAGTTCCTGGACTAGCGGATCCTACGAGCAGTACTTC.

J is TRBJ1-3 and V is TRBV5-1; no firm D call. The CDR3 covers 15 residues. CDR1 and CDR2 from the germline V gene are SGHRS and YFSETQ. Trimming pared 2 bases from V and 0 bases from J, leaving 9 bases between. CDR3 protein: CASSLETSSGNTIYF. The DNA of the CDR3 is TGCGCCAGCAGCTTAGAGACAAGCTCTGGAAACACCATATATTTT.

This clone was seen just once. The chain carries TRBV2 and TRBJ2-7, with 13 bases fitting TRBD2. The CDR3 totals 15 residues. The germline CDR1 and CDR2 sequences are SNHLY and FYNNEI. The trim removed 6 bases at V and 2 bases at J, leaving 4 bases unmatched. The CDR3 loop is CASRGLAGVPYEQYF. In nucleotides, the CDR3 is TGTGCCAGCAGAGGACTAGCGGGAGTTCCCTACGAGCAGTACTTC.

The V call is TRBV27, the J call TRBJ1-6, with no clear D. There are 14 residues in the CDR3. Germline CDR1 is MNHEY and CDR2 is SMNVEV (reference sequence). V lost 3 bases and J lost 9, with 12 bases in between. The chain's CDR3 is CASSFLGIGSPLHF. As DNA, the CDR3 is TGTGCCAGCAGTTTTCTGGGAATTGGTTCACCCCTCCACTTT.

The chain is built from TRBV11-2 and TRBJ2-2; D is ambiguous. Trimming cost V 3 bases and J 5 bases, with 13 bases left between them. The CDR3 covers 15 residues. The germline V gene has CDR1 SGHAT and CDR2 FQNNGV. Here the CDR3 reads CASSFGKLLTGELFF. The DNA of the CDR3 is TGTGCCAGCAGCTTTGGGAAATTATTGACCGGGGAGCTGTTTTTT.

This clone has just one count. The V gene is TRBV28, the J gene TRBJ1-1, with D uncertain. Germline V gene lookup returns CDR1 MDHEN and CDR2 SYDVKM. This CDR3 region has 11 residues. Trimming removed 3 bases at V and 8 bases at J, with 7 bases between. The CDR3, as DNA: TGTGCCAGCAGTTTGGGCCGGGAAGCTTTCTTT. It encodes CASSLGREAFF.

The V gene is TRBV14, the J gene TRBJ1-6; D is uncertain. Germline V gene data show CDR1 as SGHDN and CDR2 as FVKESK. Trimming removed 4 bases from V and 0 bases from J, with 10 bases in between. The CDR3 covers 16 residues. This chain's CDR3 is CASSLTTSSYNSPLHF. The CDR3 bases are TGTGCCAGCAGCCTAACGACTAGCTCCTATAATTCACCCCTCCACTTT.

The chain uses TRBV2 and TRBJ2-1; no definite D call. CDR3 size: 11 residues. Germline lookup yields CDR1 SNHLY and CDR2 FYNNEI. Deletions cut 7 bases from V and 7 bases from J, with 8 bases between. The CDR3 here is CASTRYNEQFF. CDR3 in DNA: TGTGCCAGCACCCGGTATAATGAGCAGTTCTTC.

This chain connects TRBV7-3 to TRBJ2-7, with no clear D. The CDR3 extends over 14 amino acids. Germline V gene data show CDR1 as SGHTA and CDR2 as FQGTGA. Trimming took off 0 bases at V and 6 bases at J, with 12 bases between the two ends. The DNA for the CDR3 is TGTGCCAGCAGCTTAACCGTTTCAGGATCCGAGCAGTACTTC. Translating it yields CASSLTVSGSEQYF.

This chain connects TRBV5-1 to TRBJ2-7; 12 bases line up with TRBD2. Germline assignment: CDR1 SGHRS and CDR2 YFSETQ. The CDR3 length is 16 residues. V lost 3 bases to trimming and J lost 7 bases; unmatched junction nucleotides: 11. CDR3 in amino acids: CASSSGLAGPSGEQYF. DNA for the CDR3: TGCGCCAGCAGCTCAGGACTAGCGGGGCCGTCGGGGGAGCAGTACTTC. The full variable domain, its missing parts supplied by reference TRBV5-1 and TRBJ2-7, is KAGVTQTPRYLIKTRGQQVTLSCSPISGHRSVSWYQQTPGQGLQFLFEYFSETQRNKGNFPGRFSGRQFSNSRSEMNVSTLELGDSALYLCASSSGLAGPSGEQYFGPGTRLTVT.

This clone has only a few counts. Here the CDR3 reads CASSRGLTGVASYEQYF. The CDR3, as DNA: TGTGCCAGCAGCCGAGGGTTGACAGGGGTGGCCTCCTACGAGCAGTACTTC. This chain links TRBV27 with TRBJ2-7, with TRBD1 matching 8 bases. With V trimmed by 6 bases and J by 0 bases, 13 bases remained unmatched. Germline CDR1 MNHEY, CDR2 SMNVEV (reference sequence). The CDR3 extends over 17 amino acids.